Listed here is a single T cell receptor (beta chain). The antigen is undetermined. Sequenced by immunoSEQ multiplex PCR; TCRdb stores in-frame clones only, minus some. The profile shows over 850,000 clones, about 84% of them singletons. The data stem from a study of shared clonotypes between healthy human individuals. Across the study: The composition of the donors was a couple of women and a few men aged 18 to 49. The plates for each donor numbered three CD4 naive, three CD4 memory, two CD8 naive and one CD8 memory.

The ends were cut back, 5 bases at V and 4 bases at J, with 14 bases in the middle. There are 14 residues in the CDR3. Germline V gives CDR1 MDHEN, CDR2 SYDVKM. The study's findings and limits: Generally, estimated richness proved larger in naive subsets than it did in memory subsets.

The sample taken for sequencing was memory CD4+ T cells from PBMCs. Subset in this sample: CD45RA-negative fraction. The clonotype comes from a man aged 18-30 years in good health. Some clones in this sample may be carry-over from other donors' samples. The rearrangement uses TRBV28 and TRBJ1-2, with D tentatively TRBD1 (6 bases). The CDR3: CASSVQGRSYGYTF. The CDR3 bases are TGTGCCAGCAGTGTACAGGGTCGCAGCTATGGCTACACCTTC.